The 16 T cell receptor beta chains listed next were all sequenced from one sample in a study of blood T cell repertoires in COVID-19 (dated by TCRdb to 2020 to 2021). The library was obtained by the immunoSEQ multiplex PCR assay. TCRdb's version of the immuneACCESS table is confined to in-frame rearrangements and falls short of the full clone set. An unresolved V gene accounts for under half of the shortfall where checked; the remainder is of unknown origin. Across this sample there are about 330,000 clones, with roughly 86% seen only once. The top ten constitute approximately 9.3% of the sample. Sequencing was done on a sample of peripheral blood. All receptors come from a man younger than 45 with COVID-19, enrolled during active disease.

This sequence joins TRBV5-4 and TRBJ2-5, with TRBD2 identical over 7 bases. J was trimmed by 3 bases and V by 2 bases; bases with no gene match: 1. The CDR3 is 13 residues long. Germline V lookup: CDR1 SGHNT, CDR2 YYREEE (reference sequence). The CDR3 nucleotides are TGTGCCAGCAGCTTTGCGGGAGAAGAGACCCAGTACTTC. Amino acids: CASSFAGEETQYF.

This clone was observed a single time. This chain links TRBV12-3 or TRBV12-4 with TRBJ1-2; D is unresolved. V lost 6 bases to trimming and J lost 4 bases, with 6 bases between them. This CDR3 has 11 amino acids. CDR3 sequence (DNA): TGTGCCAGCAGGTCTTTCTATGGCTACACCTTC. Translation gives CASRSFYGYTF.

V usage is TRBV6-6 and J usage is TRBJ2-7; D is perhaps TRBD1 (5 bases). The CDR3 loop spans 13 amino acids. V gave up 4 bases and J gave up 3 bases, with 10 bases separating them. Germline CDR1 MNHNY, CDR2 SVGAGI (reference sequence). The CDR3: CASSLRTFYEQYF. The CDR3, as DNA: TGTGCCAGCAGTTTACGGACATTCTACGAGCAGTACTTC.

Here the CDR3 DNA reads TGTGCCAGTAGTTCGGGAGTTTACGAGCAGTACTTC. This codes for CASSSGVYEQYF. This chain links TRBV19 with TRBJ2-7; maybe TRBD2 (6 bases). Trimming stripped 5 bases from V and 4 bases from J, with 9 bases between. The CDR3 loop spans 12 amino acids. Germline V gives CDR1 LNHDA, CDR2 SQIVND (reference sequence). The whole variable domain, filled in from reference TRBV19 and TRBJ2-7, reads DGGITQSPKYLFRKEGQNVTLSCEQNLNHDAMYWYRQDPGQGLRLIYYSQIVNDFQKGDIAEGYSVSREKKESFPLTVTSAQKNPTAFYLCASSSGVYEQYFGPGTRLTVT.

This chain connects TRBV10-3 to TRBJ2-1, with 9 bases fitting TRBD2. V shed 6 bases, J shed 6 bases, and the junction held 18 bases outside the gene matches. The CDR3 consists of 18 residues. In germline, CDR1 is ENHRY, CDR2 SYGVKD. The CDR3 here is CAISPLTGTSLGGNEQFF. The CDR3 coding sequence is TGTGCCATCAGCCCATTAACCGGGACTAGCTTAGGGGGCAATGAGCAGTTCTTC.

This clone came up once. This CDR3 is CASSAPGQPNQPQHF. As DNA, the CDR3 is TGTGCCAGCAGTGCACCGGGACAGCCAAATCAGCCCCAGCATTTT. V is TRBV6-4 and J is TRBJ1-5; 7 bases are shared with TRBD1. Germline loops: CDR1 MRHNA, CDR2 SNTAGT. The CDR3 runs 15 residues. The V and J ends lost 4 bases and 4 bases, in that order; junction bases with no gene match: 7.

V usage is TRBV19 and J usage is TRBJ1-1, with a tentative D call TRBD1 (6 bases). Per germline, CDR1 LNHDA and CDR2 SQIVND (reference sequence). This CDR3 has 14 amino acids. Trimming removed 2 bases from V and 4 bases from J, with 11 bases in between. CDR3 amino acids: CASSIKSRGTEAFF. Here the CDR3 DNA reads TGTGCCAGTAGTATAAAGAGCAGGGGCACTGAAGCTTTCTTT.

V is TRBV6-5 and J is TRBJ1-2; 8 positions agree with TRBD1. Germline V gene sequence: CDR1 MNHEY, CDR2 SVGAGI. V was pared by 6 bases and J by 7 bases, with 10 bases of the junction left unmatched. The CDR3 extends over 14 amino acids. Here the CDR3 DNA reads TGTGCCAGCAGGCCCTCGGACAGGGTGGGTGGCTACACCTTC. Its protein product is CASRPSDRVGGYTF.

J is TRBJ2-1 and V is TRBV7-8, with TRBD2 matching over 8 bases. With V trimmed by 1 base and J by 5 bases, 10 bases remained unmatched. Germline V gives CDR1 SGHVS, CDR2 FQNEAQ. The CDR3 has 17 residues. The CDR3 nucleotides read TGTGCCAGCAGCTTAGATCAAGGCCTAGCGGGCAACAATGAGCAGTTCTTC. Its protein is CASSLDQGLAGNNEQFF.

The chain is built from TRBV13 and TRBJ2-7; D may be TRBD1 (5 bases). Germline CDR1 is PRHDT and CDR2 is FYEKMQ (reference sequence). The CDR3 spans 15 residues. Trimming left V 5 bases short and J 0 bases short, with 14 bases between. This CDR3 is CASSPEDTGSYEQYF. The CDR3 nucleotides are TGTGCCAGCAGCCCCGAGGACACTGGCTCCTACGAGCAGTACTTC.

J is TRBJ1-2 and V is TRBV18, with 10 bases aligning to TRBD1. The CDR3 length is 16 residues. CDR1 KGHSH and CDR2 LQKENI come from the germline V gene. J lost 6 bases, V lost 0 bases, and 7 bases had no gene match. The CDR3 DNA is TGTGCCAGCTCACCACCGGCGACAGGGGGCGTCGATGGCTACACCTTC. Protein product: CASSPPATGGVDGYTF.

The chain employs TRBV15 and TRBJ2-3; TRBD2 aligns across 10 bases. This CDR3 has 17 residues. Unmatched junction bases numbered 8, after V lost 1 base and J lost 4 bases. Germline V gives CDR1 LNHNV, CDR2 YYDKDF (reference sequence). DNA for the CDR3: TGTGCCACCAGCAGAGGGGGGCTAGCGGGAGCGGCAGATACGCAGTATTTT. Translated: CATSRGGLAGAADTQYF.

The chain employs TRBV7-2 and TRBJ1-1; TRBD1 agrees at 7 bases. CDR3 length: 15 residues. The junction had 11 bases not matched to a gene; V was cut back by 5 bases and J by 5 bases. CDR1 and CDR2 (germline): SGHTA, FQGNSA. DNA of the CDR3: TGTGCCAGCAGCGCCTACCAGGGGGGAGAAACTGAAGCTTTCTTT. Residues: CASSAYQGGETEAFF. The full variable domain, rest sourced from reference TRBV7-2 and TRBJ1-1, is GAGVSQSPSNKVTEKGKDVELRCDPISGHTALYWYRQSLGQGLEFLIYFQGNSAPDKSGLPSDRFSAERTGGSVSTLTIQRTQQEDSAVYLCASSAYQGGETEAFFGQGTRLTVV.

The J gene is TRBJ2-3, the V gene TRBV11-2; TRBD1 is a possible D gene (6 bases). V dropped 5 bases and J dropped 3 bases, with 15 bases sitting between them. This CDR3 region has 15 residues. The germline V gene encodes CDR1 SGHAT and CDR2 FQNNGV. The CDR3 region is CASSVQGQGTDTQYF. CDR3 nucleotides: TGTGCCAGCAGCGTACAGGGTCAGGGAACAGATACGCAGTATTTT.

This clone appeared once. The genes are TRBV11-2 and TRBJ1-1; a weak D match, TRBD1 (5 bases). Germline assignment: CDR1 SGHAT and CDR2 FQNNGV. The CDR3 contains 15 residues. Trimming left V 5 bases short and J 0 bases short, with 13 bases between. The CDR3: CASSQVGGVNTEAFF. The CDR3 DNA reads TGTGCCAGCAGCCAAGTGGGGGGAGTGAACACTGAAGCTTTCTTT.

This rearrangement joins TRBV7-2 to TRBJ2-7, with 9 bases identical to TRBD2. The CDR3 loop spans 16 amino acids. V lost 1 base, J lost 1 base, and 5 bases stayed unmatched. In germline, CDR1 is SGHTA, CDR2 FQGNSA. CDR3: CASSLVGGRGSYEQYF. The CDR3 DNA reads as TGTGCCAGCAGCTTAGTGGGCGGGAGGGGGTCCTACGAGCAGTACTTC.